Listed below are T cell receptor beta chains from one sample, sequenced in a study of blood T cell repertoires in COVID-19. Profiling relied on immunoSEQ multiplex PCR, and the TCRdb table lists in-frame clones only, not all of them. Of around 250,000 clones listed, more than 75% are singletons. The specimen sequenced was PBMCs or T cells enriched from blood (not recorded which). The receptors here all came from a woman aged 45 to 65 who had recovered from COVID-19. The CDR3 runs from the conserved cysteine through the conserved F or W. Each record gives: J gene, CDR3 length, clone size, V gene, CDR3 protein. Clone size is shown for a subset of rows, as once, few, many or a class of expanded clone.

J gene: TRBJ2-5; CDR3 length: 17; clone size: NA; V gene: TRBV7-9; CDR3 protein: CASSSGRGGPTGETQYF
J gene: TRBJ2-2; CDR3 length: 15; clone size: NA; V gene: TRBV9; CDR3 protein: CASSVATVARGELFF
J gene: TRBJ2-2; CDR3 length: 15; clone size: NA; V gene: TRBV7-3; CDR3 protein: CASSLMTSGKVELFF
J gene: TRBJ2-3; CDR3 length: 14; clone size: NA; V gene: TRBV5-4; CDR3 protein: CASSFSGSTDTQYF
J gene: TRBJ1-4; CDR3 length: 15; clone size: NA; V gene: TRBV9; CDR3 protein: CASSGSGRTSEKLFF
J gene: TRBJ1-1; CDR3 length: 19; clone size: NA; V gene: TRBV18; CDR3 protein: CASSPRPGGGAGRHAEAFF
J gene: TRBJ1-2; CDR3 length: 14; clone size: NA; V gene: TRBV7-8; CDR3 protein: CASSLGGGAGGYTF
J gene: TRBJ1-1; CDR3 length: 14; clone size: NA; V gene: TRBV5-1; CDR3 protein: CASSFGTGRPEAFF
J gene: TRBJ1-2; CDR3 length: 14; clone size: once; V gene: TRBV24-1; CDR3 protein: CATSDSRSLSGYTF
J gene: TRBJ1-2; CDR3 length: 18; clone size: NA; V gene: TRBV11-2; CDR3 protein: CASSSLRDRTKKNYGYTF
J gene: TRBJ2-6; CDR3 length: 15; clone size: NA; V gene: TRBV9; CDR3 protein: CASSVGQSGANVLTF
J gene: TRBJ2-5; CDR3 length: 13; clone size: NA; V gene: TRBV5-8; CDR3 protein: CASSSTGGRTQYF
J gene: TRBJ1-2; CDR3 length: 15; clone size: NA; V gene: TRBV7-9; CDR3 protein: CASSPEGGFLYGYTF
J gene: TRBJ2-1; CDR3 length: 16; clone size: NA; V gene: TRBV7-9; CDR3 protein: CASSSRRREGYNEQFF
J gene: TRBJ1-5; CDR3 length: 16; clone size: few; V gene: TRBV7-2; CDR3 protein: CASSPQTGFSNQPQHF
J gene: TRBJ2-2; CDR3 length: 12; clone size: few; V gene: TRBV6-5; CDR3 protein: CASSQGTGELFF
J gene: TRBJ2-1; CDR3 length: 17; clone size: NA; V gene: TRBV6-2/TRBV6-3; CDR3 protein: CASSYRVAGGPRNEQFF
J gene: TRBJ1-1; CDR3 length: 14; clone size: NA; V gene: TRBV27; CDR3 protein: CASSFRGQNTEAFF
J gene: TRBJ1-4; CDR3 length: 14; clone size: NA; V gene: TRBV28; CDR3 protein: CASSLPGTNEKLFF
J gene: TRBJ1-2; CDR3 length: 14; clone size: NA; V gene: TRBV7-2; CDR3 protein: CASRAGTANYGYTF
J gene: TRBJ2-2; CDR3 length: 14; clone size: NA; V gene: TRBV7-3; CDR3 protein: CASSKLVNTGELFF
J gene: TRBJ2-1; CDR3 length: 19; clone size: NA; V gene: TRBV6-2/TRBV6-3; CDR3 protein: CASSYSRPLGTSGRNEQFF
J gene: TRBJ2-7; CDR3 length: 12; clone size: NA; V gene: TRBV28; CDR3 protein: CASKEGGYEQYF
J gene: TRBJ2-3; CDR3 length: 14; clone size: NA; V gene: TRBV19; CDR3 protein: CASSILSSTDTQYF
J gene: TRBJ1-5; CDR3 length: 14; clone size: NA; V gene: TRBV5-6; CDR3 protein: CASSRTGSSQPQHF
J gene: TRBJ2-7; CDR3 length: 17; clone size: NA; V gene: TRBV4-2; CDR3 protein: CASSPWSGGGPGDEQYF
J gene: TRBJ2-5; CDR3 length: 16; clone size: few; V gene: TRBV5-1; CDR3 protein: CASSSIPSGGQETQYF
J gene: TRBJ1-1; CDR3 length: 11; clone size: NA; V gene: TRBV30; CDR3 protein: CARDRGTEAFF
J gene: TRBJ2-3; CDR3 length: 16; clone size: NA; V gene: TRBV4-3; CDR3 protein: CASSQEPGLGSDTQYF
J gene: TRBJ2-7; CDR3 length: 13; clone size: NA; V gene: TRBV18; CDR3 protein: CASSRTGDYEQYF
J gene: TRBJ2-7; CDR3 length: 13; clone size: NA; V gene: TRBV3-1/TRBV3-2; CDR3 protein: CASSHSGDDEQYF
J gene: TRBJ1-2; CDR3 length: 16; clone size: NA; V gene: TRBV19; CDR3 protein: CASSIGGGHPGYGYTF
J gene: TRBJ1-2; CDR3 length: 15; clone size: few; V gene: TRBV21-1; CDR3 protein: CASSKGGGGPYGYTF
J gene: TRBJ1-5; CDR3 length: 12; clone size: NA; V gene: TRBV27; CDR3 protein: CASRHLNQPQHF
J gene: TRBJ1-3; CDR3 length: 16; clone size: once; V gene: TRBV11-2; CDR3 protein: CASSLDRTGTGNTIYF
J gene: TRBJ2-7; CDR3 length: 15; clone size: NA; V gene: TRBV5-1; CDR3 protein: CASSLVSGVTYEQYF
J gene: TRBJ1-6; CDR3 length: 14; clone size: NA; V gene: TRBV6-5; CDR3 protein: CASSYRQGESPLHF
J gene: TRBJ1-2; CDR3 length: 12; clone size: NA; V gene: TRBV12-3/TRBV12-4; CDR3 protein: CASSTTGYGYTF
J gene: TRBJ1-6; CDR3 length: 16; clone size: NA; V gene: TRBV27; CDR3 protein: CASSLAGDSYNSPLHF
J gene: TRBJ1-2; CDR3 length: 16; clone size: NA; V gene: TRBV21-1; CDR3 protein: CASPRDRRQLNYGYTF
J gene: TRBJ1-1; CDR3 length: 11; clone size: NA; V gene: TRBV20-1; CDR3 protein: CSTQVNTEAFF
J gene: TRBJ1-1; CDR3 length: 10; clone size: NA; V gene: TRBV2; CDR3 protein: CASSQFEAFF
J gene: TRBJ2-1; CDR3 length: 13; clone size: once; V gene: TRBV18; CDR3 protein: CASSPRERGEQFF
J gene: TRBJ2-3; CDR3 length: 15; clone size: NA; V gene: TRBV27; CDR3 protein: CASSPWGQVTDTQYF
J gene: TRBJ2-7; CDR3 length: 13; clone size: NA; V gene: TRBV18; CDR3 protein: CASSPGQTYEQYF
J gene: TRBJ1-4; CDR3 length: 14; clone size: NA; V gene: TRBV7-2; CDR3 protein: CASSLTGVGEKLFF
J gene: TRBJ1-3; CDR3 length: 15; clone size: NA; V gene: TRBV13; CDR3 protein: CASSFEEMSGNTIYF
J gene: TRBJ2-7; CDR3 length: 17; clone size: NA; V gene: TRBV10-3; CDR3 protein: CAISAPSGGTWRYEQYF
J gene: TRBJ2-5; CDR3 length: 17; clone size: NA; V gene: TRBV7-6; CDR3 protein: CASSLAGVAGRQETQYF
J gene: TRBJ1-2; CDR3 length: 13; clone size: NA; V gene: TRBV6-1; CDR3 protein: CASSELGVYGYTF
J gene: TRBJ1-5; CDR3 length: 15; clone size: once; V gene: TRBV9; CDR3 protein: CASSASGTGYQPQHF
J gene: TRBJ1-2; CDR3 length: 15; clone size: NA; V gene: TRBV9; CDR3 protein: CASSVSGGASYGYTF
J gene: TRBJ1-5; CDR3 length: 15; clone size: NA; V gene: TRBV15; CDR3 protein: CATSRTGNTNQPQHF
J gene: TRBJ1-4; CDR3 length: 15; clone size: NA; V gene: TRBV11-2; CDR3 protein: CASSLSPDRVEKLFF
J gene: TRBJ1-6; CDR3 length: 14; clone size: NA; V gene: TRBV27; CDR3 protein: CASSLLDNNSPLHF